Many counts were recorded for the clone carrying this T cell receptor beta chain. The antigen is not known. The data were obtained in a study of molecular identifiers for immune sequencing clone quantification. The length of the CDR3 is 15 residues. Unmatched junction bases numbered 3, after V lost 1 base and J lost 0 bases. The germline gives CDR1 DFQATT, CDR2 SNEGSKA (reference sequence). With listed TCR primers and previously described methods, bulk TCR libraries were prepared. Each CDR3 protein is one row after TCRdb ran MiXCR on the PCR reads. The data contain more than 550,000 distinct CDR3 sequences, about 25% of them singletons. Broader study findings: The study found clones above 20 RNA copies held over 97% of effector molecules and under 1% in naive cells.

Input for naive CD8 libraries was roughly 17,000 to 1,000,000 sorted cells; the RNA fraction used was 10%, 30% or 50%. Naive CD8 T cell sorting was performed on the CD8+CD4-CCR7+CD45RA+ phenotype. The specimen was naive CD8+ T cells from blood, with Jurkat cell RNA spiked in. As for subset: FACS-sorted CD8+CD4-CCR7+CD45RA+ naive T cells. The source is a human donor in good health. Some libraries in this study had Jurkat cell RNA spiked in. The chain couples TRBV20-1 to TRBJ2-3, with 8 bases that match TRBD2. CDR3 loop: CSARVLAGSTDTQYF. The CDR3 DNA sequence: TGCAGTGCTAGAGTGTTAGCGGGGAGCACAGATACGCAGTATTTT.